This section outlines one T cell receptor (beta chain) sequence together with its context. The target antigen is unknown. Once RNA had been extracted, it was reverse transcribed into cDNA to act as the sequencing template. The method was immunoSEQ multiplex PCR; TCRdb's version includes in-frame clones alone and lacks a portion of them. The sample consists of roughly 210,000 clones, approximately 40% of them appearing once. This specimen belongs to a study of CD8+ T cells in alopecia areata. Study-level results: When scalp samples are sequenced, resident alphabeta T cells of normal skin are also captured.

The treatment: oral pan-JAK inhibitor, 5-10 mg twice daily. CDR3 length: 16 residues. CDR1 is MGHDK and CDR2 is SYGVNS in the germline V gene. Trimming shortened V by 4 bases and J by 6 bases, and 22 bases separated the two germline ends. The V call is TRBV25-1, the J call TRBJ2-7, with D perhaps TRBD1 (5 bases). Sequencing used CD4+ T cells sorted from blood, obtained at approximately week 37, from a patient treated with tofacitinib. This clonotype was obtained from a human donor with alopecia areata. The CDR3 sequence: CASSAYSGNSCPEQYF. DNA for the CDR3: TGTGCCAGCAGTGCGTATTCAGGGAACTCCTGTCCCGAGCAGTACTTC.